This T cell receptor (beta chain) was captured in a study of radiotherapy plus CTLA-4 blockade in lung cancer. Study-level information: Objective responses occurred in about 18% of patients; around 30% had disease control. General study points: Reportedly, early blood T cell clone dynamics best predicted response, with interferon-beta. In blood, after radiotherapy plus ipilimumab, tumor-derived TCR clones expanded.

Chemo-refractory metastatic non-small-cell lung cancer patients received focal radiation with ipilimumab CTLA-4 blockade. By proportion, this clone is medium-sized (0.01 to 0.1%). The antigen is undetermined. Generated by immunoSEQ multiplex PCR, the TCRdb table keeps only in-frame clones and is missing some. The repertoire holds fewer than 90,000 clones, roughly four fifths seen once, with 0.82% in the top ten. Per the germline V gene, CDR1 is SEHNR and CDR2 is FQNEAQ (reference sequence). Trimming shortened V by 3 bases and J by 12 bases, and 11 bases separated the two germline ends. The CDR3 spans 11 residues.

The chain recombines TRBV7-9 with TRBJ1-2; D unclear. This receptor was obtained from a human donor with non-small cell lung cancer who had stable disease on radiotherapy plus ipilimumab. The sequences come from peripheral blood, collected from a patient treated with radiotherapy plus ipilimumab. CDR3 protein: CASSLLVDNTF. The CDR3 DNA sequence: TGTGCCAGCAGCTTGCTCGTCGACAACACCTTC.